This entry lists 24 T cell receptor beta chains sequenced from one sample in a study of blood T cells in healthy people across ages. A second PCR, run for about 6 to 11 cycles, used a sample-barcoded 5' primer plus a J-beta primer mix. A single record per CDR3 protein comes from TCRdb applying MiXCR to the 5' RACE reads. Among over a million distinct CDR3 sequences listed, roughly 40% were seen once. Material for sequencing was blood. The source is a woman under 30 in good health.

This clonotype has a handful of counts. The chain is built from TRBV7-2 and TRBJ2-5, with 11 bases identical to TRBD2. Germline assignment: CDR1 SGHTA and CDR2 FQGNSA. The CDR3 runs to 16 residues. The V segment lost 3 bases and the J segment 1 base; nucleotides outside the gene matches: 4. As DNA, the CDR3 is TGTGCCAGCAGCTTGACTAGCGGGACTTCCCAAGAGACCCAGTACTTC. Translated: CASSLTSGTSQETQYF.

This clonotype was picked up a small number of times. This CDR3 reads CASSVDGGFRSYEQYF. CDR3 nucleotide sequence: TGTGCCAGCAGCGTAGATGGGGGGTTCAGGTCCTACGAGCAGTACTTC. The gene calls are TRBV9 and TRBJ2-7, with D perhaps matching TRBD2 (6 bases). The CDR3 spans 16 residues. Germline loops: CDR1 SGDLS, CDR2 YYNGEE. V was clipped by 0 bases and J by 1 base, with 14 bases between them.

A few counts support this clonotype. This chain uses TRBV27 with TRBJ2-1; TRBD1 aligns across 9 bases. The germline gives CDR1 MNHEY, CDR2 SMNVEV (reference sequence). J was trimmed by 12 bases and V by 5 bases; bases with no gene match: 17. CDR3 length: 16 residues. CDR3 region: CASSPSGTGSLQGQFF. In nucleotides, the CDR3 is TGTGCCAGCAGTCCGTCCGGGACAGGGTCATTACAGGGGCAGTTCTTC.

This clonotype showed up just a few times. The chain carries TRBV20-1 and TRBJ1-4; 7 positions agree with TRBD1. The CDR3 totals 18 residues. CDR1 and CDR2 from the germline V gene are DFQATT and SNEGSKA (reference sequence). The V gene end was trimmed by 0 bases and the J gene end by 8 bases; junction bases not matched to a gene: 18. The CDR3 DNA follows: TGCAGTGCTAGAGATCGGAGGGGGCCAACCCTTCTCAGGGAAAAACTGTTTTTT. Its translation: CSARDRRGPTLLREKLFF.

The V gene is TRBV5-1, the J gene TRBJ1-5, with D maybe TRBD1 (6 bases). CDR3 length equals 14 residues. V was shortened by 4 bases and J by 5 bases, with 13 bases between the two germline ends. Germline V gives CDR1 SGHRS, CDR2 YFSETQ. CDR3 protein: CASSPGQSYQPQHF. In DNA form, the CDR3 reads TGCGCCAGCAGCCCCGGACAGTCCTATCAGCCCCAGCATTTT.

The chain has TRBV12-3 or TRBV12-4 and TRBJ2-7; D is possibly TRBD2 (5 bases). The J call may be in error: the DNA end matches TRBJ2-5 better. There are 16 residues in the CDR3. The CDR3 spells CASSLSRGLIRETQYF. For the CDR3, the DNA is TGTGCCAGCAGTTTGAGCCGGGGTCTTATCCGAGAGACCCAGTACTTC.

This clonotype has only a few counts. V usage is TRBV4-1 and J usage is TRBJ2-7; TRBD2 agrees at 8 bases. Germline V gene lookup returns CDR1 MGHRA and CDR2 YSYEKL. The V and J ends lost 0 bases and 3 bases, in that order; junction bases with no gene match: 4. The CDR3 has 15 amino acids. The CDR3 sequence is CASSQEQRGYYEQYF. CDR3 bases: TGCGCCAGCAGCCAAGAGCAGCGGGGGTACTACGAGCAGTACTTC.

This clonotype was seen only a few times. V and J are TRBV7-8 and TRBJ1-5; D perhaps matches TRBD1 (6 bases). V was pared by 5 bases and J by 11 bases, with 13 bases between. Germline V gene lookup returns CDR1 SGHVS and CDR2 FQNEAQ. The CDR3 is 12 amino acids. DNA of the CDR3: TGTGCCAGCAGCCCCAGTAGGACAGCCCAGCATTTT. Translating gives CASSPSRTAQHF.

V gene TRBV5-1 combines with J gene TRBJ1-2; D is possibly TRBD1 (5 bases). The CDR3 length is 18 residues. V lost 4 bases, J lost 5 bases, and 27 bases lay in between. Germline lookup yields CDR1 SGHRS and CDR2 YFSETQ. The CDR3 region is CASSRTILGTSGDYGYTF. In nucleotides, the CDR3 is TGCGCCAGCAGCCGCACCATTTTGGGGACGTCTGGAGATTATGGCTACACCTTC.

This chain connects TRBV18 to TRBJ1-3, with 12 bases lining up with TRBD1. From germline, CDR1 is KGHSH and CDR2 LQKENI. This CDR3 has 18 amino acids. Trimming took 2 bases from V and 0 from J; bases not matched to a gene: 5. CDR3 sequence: CASSPRGQGAASGNTIYF. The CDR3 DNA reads TGTGCCAGCTCACCAAGGGGACAGGGGGCGGCCTCTGGAAACACCATATATTTT.

CDR3 in amino acids: CAISELRAAASYEQYF. CDR3 in DNA: TGTGCCATCAGTGAGCTTCGGGCCGCTGCCTCCTACGAGCAGTACTTC. J is TRBJ2-7 and V is TRBV10-3; D uncertain. This CDR3 has 16 amino acids. Germline CDR1 and CDR2: ENHRY and SYGVKD. The germline V and J ends were trimmed by 2 bases and 0 bases, with 14 bases remaining between them.

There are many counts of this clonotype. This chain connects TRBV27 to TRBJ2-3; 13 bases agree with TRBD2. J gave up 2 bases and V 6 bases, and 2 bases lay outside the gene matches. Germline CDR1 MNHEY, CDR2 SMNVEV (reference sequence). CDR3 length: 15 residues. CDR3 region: CASRGTSGNTDTQYF. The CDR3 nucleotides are TGTGCCAGCAGGGGGACTAGCGGGAACACAGATACGCAGTATTTT.

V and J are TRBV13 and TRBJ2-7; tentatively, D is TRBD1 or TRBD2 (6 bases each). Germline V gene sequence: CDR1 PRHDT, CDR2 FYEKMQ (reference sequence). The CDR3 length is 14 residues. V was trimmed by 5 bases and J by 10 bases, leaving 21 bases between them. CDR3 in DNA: TGTGCCAGCAGCCTGCCGGGGGCCTTCGGGGGCCAGTACTTC. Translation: CASSLPGAFGGQYF.

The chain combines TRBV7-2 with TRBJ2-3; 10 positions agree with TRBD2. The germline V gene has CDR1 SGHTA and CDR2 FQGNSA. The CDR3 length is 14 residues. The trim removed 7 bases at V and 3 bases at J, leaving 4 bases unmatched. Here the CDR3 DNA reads TGTGCCAGCAATAGCGGGAGGATTACAGATACGCAGTATTTT. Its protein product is CASNSGRITDTQYF.

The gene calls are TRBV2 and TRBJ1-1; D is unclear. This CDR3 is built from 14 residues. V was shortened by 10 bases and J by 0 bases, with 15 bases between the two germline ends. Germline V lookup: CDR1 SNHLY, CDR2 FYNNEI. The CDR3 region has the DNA TGTGCCACCCGTGAACGTGGCATGAACACTGAAGCTTTCTTT. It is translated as CATRERGMNTEAFF.

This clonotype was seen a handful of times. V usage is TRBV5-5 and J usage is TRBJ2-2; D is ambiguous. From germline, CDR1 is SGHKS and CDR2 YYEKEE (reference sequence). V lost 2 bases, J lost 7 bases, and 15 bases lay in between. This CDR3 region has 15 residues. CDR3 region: CASSFGRSYGGELFF. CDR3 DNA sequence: TGTGCCAGCAGCTTTGGTCGGTCTTACGGCGGGGAGCTGTTTTTT. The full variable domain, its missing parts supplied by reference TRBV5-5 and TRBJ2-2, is DAGVTQSPTHLIKTRGQQVTLRCSPISGHKSVSWYQQVLGQGPQFIFQYYEKEERGRGNFPDRFSARQFPNYSSELNVNALLLGDSALYLCASSFGRSYGGELFFGEGSRLTVL.

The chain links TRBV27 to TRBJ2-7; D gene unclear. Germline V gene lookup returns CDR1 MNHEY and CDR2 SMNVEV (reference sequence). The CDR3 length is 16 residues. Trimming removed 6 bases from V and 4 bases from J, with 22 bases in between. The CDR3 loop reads CASSSDSGSSYYEQYF. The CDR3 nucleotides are TGTGCCAGCAGCTCCGATTCCGGGTCCTCCTATTACGAGCAGTACTTC.

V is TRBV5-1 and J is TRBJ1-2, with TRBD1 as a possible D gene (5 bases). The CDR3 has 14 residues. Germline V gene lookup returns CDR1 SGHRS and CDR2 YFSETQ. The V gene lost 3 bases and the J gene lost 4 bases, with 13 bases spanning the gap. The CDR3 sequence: CASSSHAQGYGYTF. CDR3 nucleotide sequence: TGCGCCAGCAGCTCCCACGCCCAGGGCTATGGCTACACCTTC.

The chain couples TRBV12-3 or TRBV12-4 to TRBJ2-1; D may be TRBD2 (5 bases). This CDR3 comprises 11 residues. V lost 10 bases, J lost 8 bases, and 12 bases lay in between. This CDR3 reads CATSRGHEQFF. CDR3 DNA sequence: TGTGCCACCAGCCGAGGGCATGAGCAGTTCTTC.

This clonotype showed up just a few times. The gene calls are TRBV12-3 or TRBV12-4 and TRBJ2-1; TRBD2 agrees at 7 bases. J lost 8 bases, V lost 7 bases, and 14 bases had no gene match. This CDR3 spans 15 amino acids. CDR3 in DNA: TGTGCCAGCACCCCTCCCGGGAGGAGTCGCGATGAGCAGTTCTTC. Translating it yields CASTPPGRSRDEQFF.

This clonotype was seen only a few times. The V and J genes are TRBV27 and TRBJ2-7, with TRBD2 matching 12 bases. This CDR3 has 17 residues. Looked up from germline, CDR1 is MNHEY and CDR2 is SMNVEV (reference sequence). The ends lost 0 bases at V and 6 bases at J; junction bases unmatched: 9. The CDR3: CASSLSTPSGRGLEQYF. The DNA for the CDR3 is TGTGCCAGCAGTTTATCGACGCCTAGCGGGAGGGGACTCGAGCAGTACTTC.

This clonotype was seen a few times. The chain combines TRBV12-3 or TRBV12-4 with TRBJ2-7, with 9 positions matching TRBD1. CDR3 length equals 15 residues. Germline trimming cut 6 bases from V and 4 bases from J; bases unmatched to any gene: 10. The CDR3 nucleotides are TGTGCCAGCAGCACCGGGACAGGGAAGCGTTACGAGCAGTACTTC. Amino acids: CASSTGTGKRYEQYF.

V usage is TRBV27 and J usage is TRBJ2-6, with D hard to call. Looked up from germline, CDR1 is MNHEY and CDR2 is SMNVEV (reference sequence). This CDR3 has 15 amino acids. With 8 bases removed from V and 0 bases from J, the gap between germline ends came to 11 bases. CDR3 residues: CASRSLGSGANVLTF. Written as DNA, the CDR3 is TGTGCCAGCCGTTCCCTGGGCTCTGGGGCCAACGTCCTGACTTTC. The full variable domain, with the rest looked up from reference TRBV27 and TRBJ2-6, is EAQVTQNPRYLITVTGKKLTVTCSQNMNHEYMSWYRQDPGLGLRQIYYSMNVEVTDKGDVPEGYKVSRKEKRNFPLILESPSPNQTSLYFCASRSLGSGANVLTFGAGSRLTVL.

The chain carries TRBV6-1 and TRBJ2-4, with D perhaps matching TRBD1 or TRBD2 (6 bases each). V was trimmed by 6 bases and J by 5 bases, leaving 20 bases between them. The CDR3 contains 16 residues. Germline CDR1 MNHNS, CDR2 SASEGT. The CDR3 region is CASSDPGARIENIQYF. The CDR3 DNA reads TGTGCCAGCAGCGATCCGGGGGCGAGGATCGAAAACATTCAGTACTTC.